These 10 T cell receptor beta chains came from one sample sequenced in a study of T cells in localized non-small cell lung cancer (dated by TCRdb to 2018 to 2020). Library creation used the immunoSEQ multiplex PCR assay. TCRdb took over this immuneACCESS table, retaining in-frame rearrangements with V and J assigned. Such tables are incomplete; in checked studies, under half of the missing clones stem from an unresolved V gene, and the remainder is unexplained. The sample includes roughly 2,200 clones, with roughly 22% observed a single time. The leading ten clones occupy about 19% of the sample. The sample was lung tumor tissue, taken before any cancer treatment. These receptors were taken from a male donor at least 60 years old with stage II lung adenocarcinoma.

This clone is deemed medium-sized (0.01 to 0.1%). J is TRBJ2-1 and V is TRBV7-8; D gene unclear. The V gene's germline CDR1 is SGHVS and CDR2 FQNEAQ. Trimming removed 4 bases from V and 12 bases from J, with 16 bases in between. The CDR3 totals 13 residues. The CDR3 nucleotides are TGTGCCAGCAGCTACCGTGGGCGCGATCCGCAGTTCTTC. It translates to CASSYRGRDPQFF.

This clone has more than one count but fewer than ten. V and J are TRBV30 and TRBJ2-6, with a possible D match to TRBD1 (6 bases). The CDR3 consists of 17 residues. Germline CDR1 GTSNPN, CDR2 SVGIG (reference sequence). V was pared by 0 bases and J by 0 bases, with 12 bases between. CDR3 in DNA: TGTGCCTGGAGTGTCACGGGACACCTCTCTGGGGCCAACGTCCTGACTTTC. The encoded protein is CAWSVTGHLSGANVLTF.

In its sample, this clone was seen a few times. The chain has TRBV6-8 and TRBJ1-4, with D possibly matching TRBD1 (6 bases). CDR3 length: 14 residues. Germline V gene sequence: CDR1 MNHGY, CDR2 SAAAGT. The V and J ends lost 2 bases and 13 bases respectively, with 17 bases between them. The CDR3 nucleotides are TGTGCCAGCAGTTACGGGGCGGGGGACACCCGACTGTTTTTT. Its translation: CASSYGAGDTRLFF.

J is TRBJ1-4 and V is TRBV19; D not certain. The CDR3 consists of 15 residues. The V and J ends lost 3 bases and 7 bases respectively, with 15 bases between them. Germline assignment: CDR1 LNHDA and CDR2 SQIVND (reference sequence). CDR3 sequence (DNA): TGTGCCAGTAGTATGGGGAAGTCGGGGAGTGAAAAACTGTTTTTT. This encodes CASSMGKSGSEKLFF.

This clone qualifies as medium-sized (0.01 to 0.1%). V is TRBV6-8 and J is TRBJ2-7, with TRBD2 as a possible D gene (5 bases). The length of the CDR3 is 14 residues. V gave up 0 bases and J gave up 9 bases, with 15 bases separating them. Germline values: CDR1 MNHGY, CDR2 SAAAGT. CDR3 in amino acids: CASSYSHTGGGQYF. CDR3 coding DNA: TGTGCCAGCAGTTACTCCCACACGGGCGGAGGGCAGTACTTC.

This chain links TRBV6-8 with TRBJ1-1; no clear D. Deletions cut 4 bases from V and 0 bases from J, with 3 bases between. CDR3 length equals 12 residues. Germline assignment: CDR1 MNHGY and CDR2 SAAAGT. CDR3 loop: CASSLMNTEAFF. The CDR3 nucleotides read TGTGCCAGCAGTTTGATGAACACTGAAGCTTTCTTT.

In its sample, this clone ranks as medium-sized. The chain links TRBV9 to TRBJ2-5; TRBD2 agrees at 10 bases. CDR1 and CDR2 from the germline V gene are SGDLS and YYNGEE. The ends lost 4 bases at V and 0 bases at J; junction bases unmatched: 6. The CDR3 is 16 residues long. The CDR3 bases are TGTGCCAGCAGCTTTTTACTAGCGGGGCACCAAGAGACCCAGTACTTC. Translation gives CASSFLLAGHQETQYF.

The CDR3 DNA sequence: TGTGCCAGCAGTTACTCGACAGGGGGCACTGAAGCTTTCTTT. It specifies CASSYSTGGTEAFF. The chain joins TRBV6-8 to TRBJ1-1; TRBD1 matches 9 bases. The CDR3 is 14 residues long. The ends lost 0 bases at V and 4 bases at J; junction bases unmatched: 0. Germline values: CDR1 MNHGY, CDR2 SAAAGT.

This clone occurred a few times. The chain uses TRBV6-8 and TRBJ1-1; a possible D gene is TRBD1 (6 bases). V was trimmed by 6 bases and J by 3 bases, leaving 17 bases between them. The CDR3 has 15 residues. Looked up from germline, CDR1 is MNHGY and CDR2 is SAAAGT. CDR3 nucleotides: TGTGCCAGCAGCCCCTGGGGCGAGGGGGACACTGAAGCTTTCTTT. This sequence encodes CASSPWGEGDTEAFF.

This clone was counted between two and nine times. The chain couples TRBV11-3 to TRBJ2-1; 9 bases agree with TRBD2. CDR3 length: 16 amino acids. Germline values: CDR1 SGHNT, CDR2 YENEEA. V lost 3 bases and J lost 7; bases outside the gene matches: 10. The CDR3 bases are TGTGCCAGCAGCTTTCAGAGCGGGGGGTTGGTTAATGAGCAGTTCTTC. Translation gives CASSFQSGGLVNEQFF.